The TCR beta chain described here comes from a study of cytomegalovirus exposure and HLA in healthy donors (dated by TCRdb to about 2017). Looking at the study overall: A later analysis indicated that the 120 validation repertoires were generated on the platform also employed for the 700 or so repertoires of the first cohort. The study aimed to test whether signatures of past pathogen exposure could be identified by cataloging public T cell receptors. A separate validation cohort of over a hundred different subjects was used in addition to the roughly 700-subject first cohort. The study combined high-throughput TCR immunosequencing, statistical association of individual TCRs with disease status, and machine learning to predict cytomegalovirus infection status.

Donors formed part of the validation cohort, which comprised about 130 subjects and was distinct from the first cohort of 690 or so subjects. Reading the germline V gene gives CDR1 MGHRA and CDR2 YSYEKL. V lost 7 bases and J lost 3 bases, and the count of bases not matched to a germline gene is 6. The CDR3 covers 15 residues, taking in both the cysteine and the phenylalanine. Only the CDR3 DNA stays, 45 bases, in frame from base 1. As regards this clone: This receptor's antigen is unknown. No base-level quality is on record; no much larger clone is a single base apart.

Study-level results and caveats: While some public TCRs were present in many individuals, most TCR sequences turned up only very rarely across donors. A later analysis found that TCRs clustered in the first cohort also tended to co-occur in the roughly 110 validation repertoires, with roughly 95% of cluster scores above 0. In the study, 150 to 200 TCR beta chains were listed as associated with cytomegalovirus. The validation cohort had no HLA typing available for a later analysis, so co-occurrence within that cohort was assessed over all 130 or so repertoires. A few of the identified cytomegalovirus-associated TCR beta chains were confirmed in vitro to be specific for cytomegalovirus antigens. According to the authors, the approach could potentially be generalized to other disease states and immunological phenotypes. In both the original and validation cohorts, the classifier was reported to diagnose cytomegalovirus status with high specificity and sensitivity.

Library generation was performed with the immunoSEQ multiplex PCR assay. The study's own analysis went as follows. A statistical classification framework was built for diagnosing cytomegalovirus status from the catalog of TCR beta chain sequences. The table was pulled from immuneACCESS by TCRdb, which kept in-frame rearrangements only. Such tables lose some clones; where checked, under half of the loss comes from unresolved V genes, and the rest has no known cause. Clone size and V and J calls were adopted from that table, with D and trimming inferred from the DNA. In this sample the table shows roughly 250,000 clones, around 86% of which occur a single time. The ten most abundant clones make up roughly 1.2% of the sample.

The rearranged chain carries TRBV4-1 and TRBJ2-2, and 9 junction bases match TRBD2. The sequenced sample consisted of PBMCs. The clonotype was recovered from a woman between 25 and 40 years old in good health and CMV-seropositive. The CDR3 is CASMGREGYTGELFF. At the DNA level, the sequence is TGCGCCAGCATGGGGCGGGAGGGTTACACCGGGGAGCTGTTTTTT.